This TCR beta chain was retrieved from a study of T cell responses to AZD1222 COVID-19 vaccine. V was clipped by 4 bases and J by 4 bases; unmatched bases: 6. This CDR3 is 15 amino acids long. Germline values: CDR1 KGHSH, CDR2 LQKENI. Method: immunoSEQ multiplex PCR; TCRdb's copy keeps in-frame clones and lacks some. The sample shows about 96,000 clones, around 89% of them seen only once. As concerns this clone: The antigen remains undetermined.

General study results and limits: The repertoires were collected only after the peak T cell response. Distributed over spike, vaccine-associated CD4 TCRs predominated at 160-218 and 743-854.

The clonotype was recovered from an adult in good health. The V call is TRBV18, the J call TRBJ1-1; 10 positions agree with TRBD1. The sample consisted of peripheral blood, taken on day 0 of AZD1222 vaccination. DNA of the CDR3: TGTGCCAGCTCACTTGACAGGGGGCGAGGCACTGAAGCTTTCTTT. As protein: CASSLDRGRGTEAFF.